These T cell receptor beta chains were read from a single sample in a study of OX40 agonist ivuxolimab in advanced cancers. Generated by immunoSEQ multiplex PCR, the TCRdb table keeps only in-frame clones and is missing some. The sample consists of 65,000 to 95,000 clones, less than 95% of them appearing once. Sequencing used CD4+ or CD8+ T cells sorted from blood, obtained in a trial of the OX40 agonist ivuxolimab. The receptors shown here come from an adult with an advanced solid tumor such as melanoma, head and neck, liver or kidney cancer. The CDR3 runs from the conserved cysteine through the conserved F or W. A D gene is named only where the DNA matches it firmly. Only part of the rows carry a size: once, few, many, or a class if the clone is expanded.

V	size	D	J	DNA	CDR3
TRBV28	-	TRBD2	TRBJ2-1	TGTGCCAGCAGTTCTCCAGCGGGGGGGCATAATGAGCAGTTCTTC	CASSSPAGGHNEQFF
TRBV7-8	-	TRBD1	TRBJ1-2	TGTGCCAGCAGCTCGGGACAGAACTATGGCTACACCTTC	CASSSGQNYGYTF
TRBV5-1	-	TRBD2	TRBJ2-1	TGCGCCAGCAGCTTACTAGCGGGGGCAGACAATGAGCAGTTCTTC	CASSLLAGADNEQFF
TRBV30	-	-	TRBJ2-3	TGTGCCTGGAAGGGCGGGGCCCTAGGCACAGATACGCAGTATTTT	CAWKGGALGTDTQYF
TRBV9	-	-	TRBJ1-4	TGTGCCAGCAGCCCCTCCGGGTTGGATGAAAAACTGTTTTTT	CASSPSGLDEKLFF
TRBV11-2	-	TRBD1	TRBJ1-5	TGTGCCAGCAGCTGGGACAGGGGGAGCAATCAGCCCCAGCATTTT	CASSWDRGSNQPQHF
TRBV27	-	-	TRBJ1-1	TGTGCCAGCAGTTTGAGCAACATGAACACTGAAGCTTTCTTT	CASSLSNMNTEAFF
TRBV5-6	-	-	TRBJ1-2	TGTGCCAGCAGTTTACAGGGATTTGGCTACACCTTC	CASSLQGFGYTF
TRBV5-8	-	TRBD1	TRBJ1-4	TGTGCCAGCAGCAACAGGGGTCCGGGATTGGAAAAACTGTTTTTT	CASSNRGPGLEKLFF
TRBV27	once	TRBD1	TRBJ2-1	TGTGCCAGCAGCCAATGGGACAGGGATTTCAATGAGCAGTTCTTC	CASSQWDRDFNEQFF
TRBV2	-	TRBD2	TRBJ2-1	TGTGCCATCATAGCGGGGACATCCTACAATGAGCAGTTCTTC	CAIIAGTSYNEQFF
TRBV29-1	-	TRBD1	TRBJ2-1	TGCAGCATACAGGGGTTCGATGAGCAGTTCTTC	CSIQGFDEQFF
TRBV7-6	-	TRBD1	TRBJ1-3	TGTGCCAGCAGCAAGGACAGGGGGCCAGGAAACACCATATATTTT	CASSKDRGPGNTIYF
TRBV7-3	-	TRBD2	TRBJ2-1	TGTGCCAGCAGCTTAGATGGAGGCGGGGGAAAGAATGAGCAGTTCTTC	CASSLDGGGGKNEQFF
TRBV7-9	-	-	TRBJ1-6	TGTGCCAGCAGTTCAACCGCCGGGGGGCGGAATTCACCCCTCCACTTT	CASSSTAGGRNSPLHF
TRBV5-4	-	TRBD1	TRBJ2-7	TGTGCCAGCAGCCACGACAGGGGGTTTTCCTACGAGCAGTACTTC	CASSHDRGFSYEQYF
TRBV28	once	-	TRBJ2-3	TGTGCCAGCAGTGGGGCCTCTCCTAGCACAGATACGCAGTATTTT	CASSGASPSTDTQYF
TRBV5-1	-	-	TRBJ1-2	TGCGCCAGCAGCACGGACGGAGCTAACTATGGCTACACCTTC	CASSTDGANYGYTF
TRBV18	-	-	TRBJ1-1	TGTGCCAGCTCACCAGGAGGTCAGGATGGGGTGGAAGCTTTCTTT	CASSPGGQDGVEAFF
TRBV5-4	once	-	TRBJ1-2	TGTGCCAGCAGCTTTATTACGACAGGCGGGGGTGGCTACACCTTC	CASSFITTGGGGYTF
TRBV6-5	-	-	TRBJ1-1	TGTGCCAGCAGTGTGGACGGCGCTGAAGCTTTCTTT	CASSVDGAEAFF
TRBV9	-	-	TRBJ1-2	TGTGCCAGCAGCTCATTTGGCCGGAAATCTAACTATGGCTACACCTTC	CASSSFGRKSNYGYTF
TRBV2	-	TRBD2	TRBJ2-1	TGTGCCAGCAGTGAATCGGGGAGGGAGGCCTACAATGAGCAGTTCTTC	CASSESGREAYNEQFF
TRBV19	-	-	TRBJ2-3	TGTGCCAGTAGTACCCAGGGTTCGGATACGCAGTATTTT	CASSTQGSDTQYF
TRBV30	few	-	TRBJ1-2	TGTGCCTGGAGTGCGGGCAACGGCTATGGCTACACCTTC	CAWSAGNGYGYTF
TRBV2	-	-	TRBJ2-1	TGTGCCAGCTGCGCGGACCATGAGCAGTTCTTC	CASCADHEQFF
TRBV2	-	-	TRBJ1-1	TGTGCCAGCAGTGGGGACGGAGTAGCTGAAGCTTTCTTT	CASSGDGVAEAFF
TRBV28	-	TRBD1	TRBJ1-3	TGTGCCAGCAGTCCTGGACAGGATTATGGAAACACCATATATTTT	CASSPGQDYGNTIYF
TRBV25-1	-	TRBD1	TRBJ2-7	TGTGCCAGCAGTGCTACAGGGGGACGTTATCACGAGCAGTACTTC	CASSATGGRYHEQYF
TRBV7-9	-	-	TRBJ1-5	TGTGCCAGCAGCCAAGGTGATCAGCCCCAGCATTTT	CASSQGDQPQHF
TRBV30	-	TRBD1	TRBJ2-5	TGTGCCTGGAGTTCGACAGGGGTCGGAGAGACCCAGTACTTC	CAWSSTGVGETQYF
TRBV14	-	-	TRBJ2-3	TGTGCCAGCAGCCAAGCTTGGGGATCCCCCGGTGGGGGTGGCGCAGATACGCAGTATTTT	CASSQAWGSPGGGGADTQYF
TRBV9	-	-	TRBJ1-1	TGTGCCAGCAGCGTAGGAGTGGGGGGGAACACTGAAGCTTTCTTT	CASSVGVGGNTEAFF
TRBV5-5	once	TRBD2	TRBJ2-1	TGTGCCAGCAGCTTGCCCCTAGCGGGGGGGATCGATGAGCAGTTCTTC	CASSLPLAGGIDEQFF
TRBV9	once	-	TRBJ2-3	TGTGCCAGCAGCGTACAAGGGGCCTCCACAGATACGCAGTATTTT	CASSVQGASTDTQYF
TRBV19	-	-	TRBJ1-6	TGTGCCAGTAGTATAGAAGCCTACTCCTATAATTCACCCCTCCACTTT	CASSIEAYSYNSPLHF
TRBV4-1	-	TRBD1	TRBJ2-1	TGCGCCAGCAGCCAAGATAACAGGGGGCCCTACAATGAGCAGTTCTTC	CASSQDNRGPYNEQFF
TRBV27	few	-	TRBJ1-6	TGTGCCAGCAGTTTGAATAACTACTGGGGTTCACCCCTCCACTTT	CASSLNNYWGSPLHF
TRBV7-9	-	TRBD1	TRBJ1-3	TGTGCCAGCAGCCGCCAGGGGGGCTCTGGAAACACCATATATTTT	CASSRQGGSGNTIYF
TRBV19	-	TRBD1	TRBJ1-5	TGTGCCAGTAGTACTTTTGGGACAGGGAGCAATCAGCCCCAGCATTTT	CASSTFGTGSNQPQHF
TRBV15	-	-	TRBJ1-2	TGTGCCACCAGCAGAGGGGGGCAGGAGTATGGCTACACCTTC	CATSRGGQEYGYTF
TRBV5-1	-	TRBD1	TRBJ2-5	TGCGCCAGCAGCCTTGGGACAGGGGGCCGGGAGACCCAGTACTTC	CASSLGTGGRETQYF
TRBV5-1	-	TRBD1	TRBJ1-1	TGCGCCAGCAGCCAGAGACAGGGGGCGACGAACACTGAAGCTTTCTTT	CASSQRQGATNTEAFF
TRBV19	-	TRBD1	TRBJ2-3	TGTGCCAGTAGCAGCCGAGGGGGCGCAGGAGGCACAGATACGCAGTATTTT	CASSSRGGAGGTDTQYF
TRBV2	-	-	TRBJ2-7	TGTGCCAGCAGTGAATTGGGGACTGTCTACGAGCAGTACTTC	CASSELGTVYEQYF